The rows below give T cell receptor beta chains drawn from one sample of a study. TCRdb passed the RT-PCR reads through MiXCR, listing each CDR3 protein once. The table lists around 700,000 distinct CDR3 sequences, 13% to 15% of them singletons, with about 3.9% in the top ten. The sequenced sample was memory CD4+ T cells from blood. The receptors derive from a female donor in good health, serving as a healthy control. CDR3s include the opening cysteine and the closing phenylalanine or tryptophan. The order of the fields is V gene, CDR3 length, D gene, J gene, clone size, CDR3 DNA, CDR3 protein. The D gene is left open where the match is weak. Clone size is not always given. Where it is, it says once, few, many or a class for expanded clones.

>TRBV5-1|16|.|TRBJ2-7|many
TGCGCCAGCAGCTTGGGGTCGACAGAAGAATCCTACGAGCAGTACTTC
CASSLGSTEESYEQYF
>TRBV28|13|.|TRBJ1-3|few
TGTGCCAGCAGTTTATCCGGGGATAGGACCATATATTTT
CASSLSGDRTIYF
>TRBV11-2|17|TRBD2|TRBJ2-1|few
TGTGCCAGCAGCTTAGTCTCCTTAGCGGGAGGGGGCAGTGAGCAGGTCTTC
CASSLVSLAGGGSEQVF
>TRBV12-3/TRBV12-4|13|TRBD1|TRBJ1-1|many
TGTGCCAGCAGATGGACAGGGAACACTGAAGCTTTCTTT
CASRWTGNTEAFF
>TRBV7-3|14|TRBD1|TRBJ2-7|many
TGTGCCAGCAGCTTCGGGACAGGATCCTACGAGCAGTACTTC
CASSFGTGSYEQYF
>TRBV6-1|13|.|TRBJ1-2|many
TGTGCCAGCAGTGAACAGGAGGTCTATGGCTACACCTTC
CASSEQEVYGYTF
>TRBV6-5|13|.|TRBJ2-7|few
TGTGCCAGCAGAAAGACAGCTTCCTACGAGCAGTACTTC
CASRKTASYEQYF
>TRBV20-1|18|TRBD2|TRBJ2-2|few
TGCAGTGCTAGAGATAGGGCTAGCGGGAGGTTAAACACCGGGGAGCTGTTTTTT
CSARDRASGRLNTGELFF
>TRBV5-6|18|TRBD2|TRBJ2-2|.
TGTGCCAGCGGCCCTGAGGTAGCGGGGGCCGCGAACACCGGGGAGCTGTTTTTT
CASGPEVAGAANTGELFF
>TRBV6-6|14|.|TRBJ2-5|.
TGTGCCAGCAGTTACCAAAGCCTAGCGAAGACCCAGTACTTC
CASSYQSLAKTQYF
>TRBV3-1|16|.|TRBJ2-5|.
TGTGCCAGCAGCCCCTTGGGGGGGGCCATATCCGAGACCCAGTACTTC
CASSPLGGAISETQYF
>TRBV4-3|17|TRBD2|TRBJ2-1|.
TGCGCCAGCAGCCATGGACTAGCGGGGGCCTCCTACAATGAGCAGTTCTTC
CASSHGLAGASYNEQFF
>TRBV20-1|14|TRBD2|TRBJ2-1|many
TGCAGTGCTAGAATAGCGGGGTCCTACAATGAGCAGTTCTTC
CSARIAGSYNEQFF
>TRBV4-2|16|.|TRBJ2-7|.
TGTGCCAGCAGCCAAGCCCCGGCGGACGGCTCCTACGAGCAGTACTTC
CASSQAPADGSYEQYF
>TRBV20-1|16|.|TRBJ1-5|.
TGCAGTGCTAGCCCTAGGGGCCTGGGGAGCAATCAGCCCCAGCATTTT
CSASPRGLGSNQPQHF
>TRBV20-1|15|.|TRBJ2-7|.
TGCAGTGCTAGAGATGCGGGACGGGCGTCCTACGAGCAGTACTTC
CSARDAGRASYEQYF
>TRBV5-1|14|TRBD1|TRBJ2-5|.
TGCGCCAGCAGCACGGGGGACAGGGAGGAGACCCAGTACTTC
CASSTGDREETQYF
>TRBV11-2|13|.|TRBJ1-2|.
TGTGCCAGCAGCTTGGGTCTGGGCTATGGCTACACCTTC
CASSLGLGYGYTF
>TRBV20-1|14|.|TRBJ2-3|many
TGCAGTTTCCCCAGGGAGTTTGGCACAGATACGCAGTATTTT
CSFPREFGTDTQYF
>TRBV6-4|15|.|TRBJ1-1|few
TGTGCCAGCAGTGCGATCGGTGGCACGAACACTGAAGCTTTCTTT
CASSAIGGTNTEAFF
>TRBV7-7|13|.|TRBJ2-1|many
TGTGCCAGCAGCTTTGGGGTTAACAATGAGCAGTTCTTC
CASSFGVNNEQFF
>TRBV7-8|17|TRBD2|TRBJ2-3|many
TGTGCCAGCAGCTTAGTGACTAGCGGGAGTCACACAGATACGCAGTATTTT
CASSLVTSGSHTDTQYF
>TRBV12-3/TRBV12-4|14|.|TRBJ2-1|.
TGTGCCAGCAGTACACAGACTAACTACAATGAGCAGTTCTTC
CASSTQTNYNEQFF
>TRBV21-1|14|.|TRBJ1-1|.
TGTGCCAGCAGCGACCCGGGACAGAACACTGAAGCTTTCTTT
CASSDPGQNTEAFF
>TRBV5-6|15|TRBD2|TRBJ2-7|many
TGTGCCAGCAGCTCGGTCCGAGCGGGAGCCTACGAGCAGTACTTC
CASSSVRAGAYEQYF
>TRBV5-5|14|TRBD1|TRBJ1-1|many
TGTGCCAGCAGCCGGGACAGGGCTGAGACTGAAGCTTTCTTT
CASSRDRAETEAFF
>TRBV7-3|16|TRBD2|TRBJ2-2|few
TGTGCCAGCAGCGACCGGGGGACTAGCGGTACCGGGGAGCTGTTTTTT
CASSDRGTSGTGELFF
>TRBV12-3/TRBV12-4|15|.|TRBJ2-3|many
TGTGCCAGCGGACGAGACAGGATTAGCACAGATACGCAGTATTTT
CASGRDRISTDTQYF
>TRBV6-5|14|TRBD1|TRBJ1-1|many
TGTGCCAGCAGTGGACAGGGGGCGAGGACTGAAGCTTTCTTT
CASSGQGARTEAFF
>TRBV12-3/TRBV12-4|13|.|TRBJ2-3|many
TGTGCCAGCAGAGGTGGGGTGGCAGATACGCAGTATTTT
CASRGGVADTQYF
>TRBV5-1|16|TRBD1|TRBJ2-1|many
TGCGCCAGCAGCTTGGGTCCGGGACAGGAGTACAATGAGCAGTTCTTC
CASSLGPGQEYNEQFF
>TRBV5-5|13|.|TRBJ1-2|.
TGTGCCAGCAGCTTGGACCCCCCTTATGGCTACACCTTC
CASSLDPPYGYTF
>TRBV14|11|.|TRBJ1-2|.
TGTGCCAGCAGCCAAGATTTGGGAGTCACATTC
CASSQDLGVTF
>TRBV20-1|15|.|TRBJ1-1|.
TGCAGTGCTAGAGATAGGAGGCGTAGTGCCACTGAAGCTTTCTTT
CSARDRRRSATEAFF
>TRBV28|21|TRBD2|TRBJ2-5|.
TGTGCCAGCAGTTTAAACCTACCACGGCGACTAGCGGGAGGGCCCAGGGAGACCCAGTACTTC
CASSLNLPRRLAGGPRETQYF
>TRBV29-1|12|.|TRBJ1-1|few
TGCAGCGCCCGTCCCCAGGCAGATGAAGCTTTCTTT
CSARPQADEAFF
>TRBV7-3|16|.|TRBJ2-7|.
TGTGCCAGCAGCTTGAACGCGGGACTCTTATCCTACGAGCAGTACTTC
CASSLNAGLLSYEQYF
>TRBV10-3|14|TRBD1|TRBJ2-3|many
TGTGCCATCCAAGGGACAGTCGGCACAGATACGCAGTATTTT
CAIQGTVGTDTQYF
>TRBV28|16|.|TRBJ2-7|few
TGTGCCAGCAGTTCCGTTCGACAGAAGAGCTCCTACGAGCAGTACTTC
CASSSVRQKSSYEQYF
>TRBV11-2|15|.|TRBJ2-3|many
TGTGCCAGCAGCCCCCGAAGGACAGGCACAGATACGCAGTATTTT
CASSPRRTGTDTQYF
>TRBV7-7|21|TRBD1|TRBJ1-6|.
TGTGCCAGCAGCATACACAGGGGGCTACGATCCTCTTACTCCTATAATTCACCCCTCCACTTT
CASSIHRGLRSSYSYNSPLHF
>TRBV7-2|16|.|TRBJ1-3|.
TGTGCCAGCAGCCCTCAGACAGGCCTCTCTGGAAACACCATATATTTT
CASSPQTGLSGNTIYF
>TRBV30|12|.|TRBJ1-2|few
TGTGCCTGGAGTGCCAGAAACTATGGCTACACCTTC
CAWSARNYGYTF
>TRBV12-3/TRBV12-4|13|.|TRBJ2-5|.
TGTGCCAGCAGTTATGGACAGAAAGAGACCCAGTACTTC
CASSYGQKETQYF
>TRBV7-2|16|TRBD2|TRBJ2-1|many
TGTGCCAGCAGTTCCGGGGGGGCTAGCGGGAACGTTGAGCAGTTCTTC
CASSSGGASGNVEQFF
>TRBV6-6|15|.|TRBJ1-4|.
TGTGCCAGCAGTTACAGGGGGGGGACTAATGAAAAACTGTTTTTT
CASSYRGGTNEKLFF
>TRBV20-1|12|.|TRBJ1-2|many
TGCAGTGCTCCAATCGCGGGGTCCGGCTACACCTTC
CSAPIAGSGYTF